Following are 11 T cell receptor beta chains from one sample sequenced in a study of blood T cell repertoires in COVID-19. Profiling relied on immunoSEQ multiplex PCR, and the TCRdb table lists in-frame clones only, not all of them. The table lists 350,000 to 450,000 clones, approximately 91% of them singletons. Sequencing was performed on peripheral blood. Source of these receptors: a woman aged 40 to 50 with COVID-19, enrolled during active disease.

V gene TRBV7-2 combines with J gene TRBJ1-2; D unresolved. The CDR3 is made up of 15 amino acids. V was trimmed by 5 bases and J by 6 bases, leaving 19 bases between them. Per germline, CDR1 SGHTA and CDR2 FQGNSA. The CDR3 nucleotides read TGTGCCAGCAGCCCCAAGCGGGAGGTACCGCATGGCTACACCTTC. Translation: CASSPKREVPHGYTF.

V and J are TRBV12-3 or TRBV12-4 and TRBJ1-2; D not resolved. With 4 bases removed from V and 4 bases from J, the gap between germline ends came to 10 bases. The CDR3 length is 13 residues. This CDR3 is CASSSGRIYGYTF. The CDR3 nucleotides read TGTGCCAGCAGTTCTGGCAGGATCTATGGCTACACCTTC.

This clone has a count of ten or more. The CDR3 is CASSRETSGSYNEQFF. CDR3 in DNA: TGCGCCAGCAGCCGCGAGACTAGCGGGTCCTACAATGAGCAGTTCTTC. This chain links TRBV4-3 with TRBJ2-1; 10 bases agree with TRBD2. Trimming cost V 4 bases and J 1 base; bases outside gene matches: 4. The CDR3 has 16 amino acids. Germline CDR1 is LGHNA and CDR2 is YSLEER.

Turning to this clone: One end of the junction does not line up with germline, which may come from a read error. The CDR3, as DNA: TGTGCTAGCAGCCTCGGAGCGGGAGGTGCCTACAATGAGCAGTTCTTC. Translating it yields CASSLGAGGAYNEQFF. The rearrangement uses TRBV7-7 and TRBJ2-1; 9 positions match TRBD2. This CDR3 contains 16 residues. Germline V CDR1 and CDR2: SSHAT, FNYEAQ (reference sequence).

This clone was seen a single time. The chain couples TRBV30 to TRBJ2-1, with D possibly TRBD2 on 7 matching bases. Germline V gene data show CDR1 as GTSNPN and CDR2 as SVGIG (reference sequence). The ends were cut back, 4 bases at V and 4 bases at J, with 11 bases in the middle. The CDR3 extends over 13 amino acids. The CDR3 nucleotides are TGTGCCTGGACACGGGGGGCGTACAATGAGCAGTTCTTC. This sequence encodes CAWTRGAYNEQFF.

The chain links TRBV4-1 to TRBJ1-2; TRBD1 matches 7 bases. V dropped 4 bases and J dropped 8; count of bases not matched to a gene: 19. This CDR3 region has 17 residues. Germline-derived CDR1 and CDR2 are MGHRA and YSYEKL. The CDR3 DNA reads as TGCGCCAGCAGCCTCGAAGGACAGGCGAACCCCCCTGGGGGCTACACCTTC. Protein sequence: CASSLEGQANPPGGYTF.

V usage is TRBV6-2 or TRBV6-3 and J usage is TRBJ1-3, with a possible D match to TRBD1 (6 bases). V lost 0 bases and J 0 bases, leaving 9 bases between the germline ends. Germline CDR1 is MNHEY and CDR2 is SVGEGT. CDR3 size: 16 residues. CDR3 bases: TGTGCCAGCAGTTACTCGGGCAGGGGCTCTGGAAACACCATATATTTT. Translated: CASSYSGRGSGNTIYF.

The rearrangement links TRBV28 to TRBJ1-3; 10 positions agree with TRBD1. The J segment lost 0 bases and the V segment lost 4 bases, leaving 12 bases of the junction unmatched. CDR1 is MDHEN and CDR2 is SYDVKM in the germline V gene. The length of the CDR3 is 19 residues. CDR3 loop: CASSSAATGTGDSGNTIYF. For the CDR3, the DNA is TGTGCCAGCAGTTCCGCGGCGACCGGGACAGGGGACTCTGGAAACACCATATATTTT. Full variable domain (rest looked up from reference TRBV28 and TRBJ1-3): DVKVTQSSRYLVKRTGEKVFLECVQDMDHENMFWYRQDPGLGLRLIYFSYDVKMKEKGDIPEGYSVSREKKERFSLILESASTNQTSMYLCASSSAATGTGDSGNTIYFGEGSWLTVV.

The chain recombines TRBV4-3 with TRBJ2-5; maybe TRBD2 (6 bases). V was cut by 1 base and J by 5 bases, with 17 bases left in between. The germline V gene has CDR1 LGHNA and CDR2 YSLEER. The CDR3 covers 16 residues. The CDR3 spells CASSQGRGGLVETQYF. As DNA, the CDR3 is TGCGCCAGCAGCCAAGGAAGGGGAGGACTTGTCGAGACCCAGTACTTC.

The V call is TRBV21-1, the J call TRBJ1-5; TRBD1, the table's D call, lacks a check against the DNA. TRBV21-1 is a recognized pseudogene. The CDR3 runs to 15 residues. The DNA for the CDR3 is TGTGCCAGCAGACGCCTGGGACAGCTCAATCAGCCCCAGCATTTT. It is translated as CASRRLGQLNQPQHF.

The chain couples TRBV28 to TRBJ2-7; D possibly corresponds to TRBD1 (5 bases). The V gene's germline CDR1 is MDHEN and CDR2 SYDVKM. Trimming cost V 2 bases and J 0 bases, with 14 bases left between them. The CDR3 has 16 residues. The chain's CDR3 is CASSLPATASSYEQYF. CDR3 bases: TGTGCCAGCAGTTTACCTGCGACAGCGAGCTCCTACGAGCAGTACTTC.